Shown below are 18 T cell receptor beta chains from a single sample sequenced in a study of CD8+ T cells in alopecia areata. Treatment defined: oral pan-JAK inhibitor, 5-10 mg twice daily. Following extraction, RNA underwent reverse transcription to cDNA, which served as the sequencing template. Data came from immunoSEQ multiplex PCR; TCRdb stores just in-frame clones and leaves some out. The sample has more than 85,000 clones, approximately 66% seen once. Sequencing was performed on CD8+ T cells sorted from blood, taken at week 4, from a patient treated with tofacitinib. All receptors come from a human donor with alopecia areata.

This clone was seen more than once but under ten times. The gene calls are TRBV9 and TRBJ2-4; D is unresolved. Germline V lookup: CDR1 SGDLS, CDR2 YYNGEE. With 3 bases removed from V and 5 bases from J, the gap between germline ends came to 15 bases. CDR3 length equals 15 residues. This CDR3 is CASSDVGAGQNIQYF. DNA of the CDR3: TGTGCCAGCAGCGACGTAGGAGCAGGCCAAAACATTCAGTACTTC.

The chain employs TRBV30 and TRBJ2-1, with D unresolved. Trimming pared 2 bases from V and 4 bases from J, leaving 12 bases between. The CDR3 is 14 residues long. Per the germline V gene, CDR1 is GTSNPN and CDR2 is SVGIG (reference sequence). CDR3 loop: CAWSHGSTYNEQFF. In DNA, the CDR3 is TGTGCCTGGAGTCATGGAAGTACGTACAATGAGCAGTTCTTC. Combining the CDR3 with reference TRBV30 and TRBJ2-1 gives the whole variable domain SQTIHQWPATLVQPVGSPLSLECTVEGTSNPNLYWYRQAAGRGLQLLFYSVGIGQISSEVPQNLSASRPQDRQFILSSKKLLLSDSGFYLCAWSHGSTYNEQFFGPGTRLTVL.

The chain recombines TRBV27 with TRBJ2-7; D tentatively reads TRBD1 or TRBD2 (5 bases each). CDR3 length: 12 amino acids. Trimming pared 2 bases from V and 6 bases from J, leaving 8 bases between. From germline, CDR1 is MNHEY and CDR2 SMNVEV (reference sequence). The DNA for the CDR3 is TGTGCCAGCAGTTTAGGGGGAAGCGAGCAGTACTTC. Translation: CASSLGGSEQYF.

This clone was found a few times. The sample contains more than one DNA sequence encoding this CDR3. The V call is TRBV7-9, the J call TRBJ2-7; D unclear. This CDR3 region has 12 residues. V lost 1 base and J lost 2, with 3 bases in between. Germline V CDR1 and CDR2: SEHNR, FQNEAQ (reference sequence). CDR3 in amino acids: CASSLVAYEQYF. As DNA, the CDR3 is TGTGCCAGCAGCTTAGTGGCCTACGAGCAGTACTTC.

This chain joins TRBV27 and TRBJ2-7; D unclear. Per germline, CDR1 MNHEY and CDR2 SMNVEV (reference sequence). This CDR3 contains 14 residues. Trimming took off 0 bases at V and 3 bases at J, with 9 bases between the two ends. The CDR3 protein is CASSLSIDHYEQYF. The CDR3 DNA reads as TGTGCCAGCAGTTTATCGATCGATCACTACGAGCAGTACTTC.

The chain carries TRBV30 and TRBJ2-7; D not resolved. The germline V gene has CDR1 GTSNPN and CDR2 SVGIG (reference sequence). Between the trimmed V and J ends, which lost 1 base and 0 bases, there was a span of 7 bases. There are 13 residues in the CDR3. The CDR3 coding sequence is TGTGCCTGGAGTGCGGCCGTCTCCTACGAGCAGTACTTC. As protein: CAWSAAVSYEQYF.

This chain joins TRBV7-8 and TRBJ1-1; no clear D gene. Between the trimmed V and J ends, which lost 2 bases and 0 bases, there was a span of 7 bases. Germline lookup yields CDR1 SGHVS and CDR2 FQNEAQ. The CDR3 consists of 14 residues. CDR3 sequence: CASSLLPLNTEAFF. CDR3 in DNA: TGTGCCAGCAGCTTACTCCCCTTGAACACTGAAGCTTTCTTT.

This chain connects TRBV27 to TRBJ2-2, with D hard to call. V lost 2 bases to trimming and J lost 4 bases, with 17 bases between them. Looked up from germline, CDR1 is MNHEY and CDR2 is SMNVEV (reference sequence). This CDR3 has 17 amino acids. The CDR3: CASSLNGPFASTGELFF. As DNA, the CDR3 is TGTGCCAGCAGTTTAAACGGCCCCTTTGCTTCCACCGGGGAGCTGTTTTTT.

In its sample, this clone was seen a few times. The CDR3 reads CASPEQGTYTEAFF. CDR3 coding DNA: TGTGCCAGCCCGGAACAGGGCACTTACACTGAAGCTTTCTTT. The chain carries TRBV21-1 and TRBJ1-1; the table's D call of TRBD1 was not tested on the DNA. TRBV21-1 is termed a pseudogene. The CDR3 totals 14 residues.

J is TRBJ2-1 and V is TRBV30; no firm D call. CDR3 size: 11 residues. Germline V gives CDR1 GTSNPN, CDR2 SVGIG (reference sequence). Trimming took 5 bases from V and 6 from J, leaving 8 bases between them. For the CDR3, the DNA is TGTGCCTGGGACCGCGGCAATGAGCAGTTCTTC. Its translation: CAWDRGNEQFF.

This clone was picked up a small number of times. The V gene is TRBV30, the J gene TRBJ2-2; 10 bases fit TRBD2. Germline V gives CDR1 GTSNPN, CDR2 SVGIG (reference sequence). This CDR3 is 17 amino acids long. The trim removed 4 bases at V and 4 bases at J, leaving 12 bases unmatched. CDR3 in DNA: TGTGCCTGGACCGACGCCCTAGCGGGAGTTTTCACCGGGGAGCTGTTTTTT. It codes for CAWTDALAGVFTGELFF.

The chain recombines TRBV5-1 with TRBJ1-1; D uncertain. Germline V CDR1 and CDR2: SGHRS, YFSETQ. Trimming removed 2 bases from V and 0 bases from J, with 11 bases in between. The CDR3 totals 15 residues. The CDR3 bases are TGCGCCAGCAGCTTCGGGGAAAGGGTGAACACTGAAGCTTTCTTT. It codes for CASSFGERVNTEAFF.

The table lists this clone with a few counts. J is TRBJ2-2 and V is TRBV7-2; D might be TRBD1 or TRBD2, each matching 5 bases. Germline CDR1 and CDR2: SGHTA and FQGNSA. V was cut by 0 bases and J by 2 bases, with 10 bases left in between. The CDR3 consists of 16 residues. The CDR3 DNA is TGTGCCAGCAGCTTAGCTCTGGGACCTAACACCGGGGAGCTGTTTTTT. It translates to CASSLALGPNTGELFF.

The CDR3 here is CASSLAGSHEQYF. Here the CDR3 DNA reads TGTGCCAGCAGCTTGGCCGGGAGCCACGAGCAGTACTTC. This chain uses TRBV5-6 with TRBJ2-7, with D perhaps TRBD2 (6 bases). This CDR3 has 13 amino acids. CDR1 and CDR2 from the germline V gene are SGHDT and YYEEEE. V was shortened by 0 bases and J by 5 bases, with 9 bases between the two germline ends.

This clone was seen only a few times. CDR3 protein: CASSYRGTETQYF. The DNA for the CDR3 is TGTGCCAGCAGTTACAGGGGAACGGAGACCCAGTACTTC. The chain combines TRBV2 with TRBJ2-5; the match to TRBD1 covers 7 bases. CDR3 size: 13 residues. CDR1 and CDR2 from the germline V gene are SNHLY and FYNNEI. V lost 5 bases to trimming and J lost 5 bases; unmatched junction nucleotides: 5.

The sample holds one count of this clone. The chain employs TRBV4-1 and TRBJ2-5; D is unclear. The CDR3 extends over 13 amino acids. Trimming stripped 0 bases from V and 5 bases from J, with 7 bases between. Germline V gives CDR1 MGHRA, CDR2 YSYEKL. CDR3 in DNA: TGCGCCAGCAGCCAAGATATGGGGGAGACCCAGTACTTC. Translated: CASSQDMGETQYF.

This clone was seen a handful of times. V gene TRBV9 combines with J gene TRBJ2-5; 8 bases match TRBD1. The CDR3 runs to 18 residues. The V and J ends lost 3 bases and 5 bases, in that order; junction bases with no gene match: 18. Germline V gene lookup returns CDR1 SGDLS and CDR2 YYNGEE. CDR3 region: CASSASQIWTGMRETQYF. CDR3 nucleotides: TGTGCCAGCAGCGCGAGCCAGATTTGGACAGGGATGAGGGAGACCCAGTACTTC.

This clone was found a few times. The CDR3 DNA reads as TGCAGCGTTGTATGGCGGACAGGGGGAGCTAATGAAAAACTGTTTTTT. It codes for CSVVWRTGGANEKLFF. The chain is built from TRBV29-1 and TRBJ1-4, with TRBD1 identical over 10 bases. The ends lost 4 bases at V and 3 bases at J; junction bases unmatched: 8. Per the germline V gene, CDR1 is SQVTM and CDR2 is ANQGSEA. The length of the CDR3 is 16 residues.